This TCR beta chain came from a study of blood T cell repertoires in COVID-19. Study-level information: Researchers got acute and convalescent COVID-19 samples from the United States, Italy and Spain.

V was clipped by 4 bases and J by 8 bases; unmatched bases: 21. Germline V gene sequence: CDR1 SGDLS, CDR2 YYNGEE. CDR3 size: 19 residues. Sequenced by immunoSEQ multiplex PCR; TCRdb stores in-frame clones only, minus some. The sample includes approximately 31,000 clones, approximately 85% of them seen just once. This chain connects TRBV9 to TRBJ1-6; 7 nucleotides match TRBD1. This TCR came from a man older than 75 with active COVID-19. What was sequenced was peripheral blood. This chain's CDR3 is CASSPGGGRRGHRDSPLHF. The CDR3 nucleotides read TGTGCCAGCAGCCCAGGGGGTGGCCGAAGGGGGCATAGGGATTCACCCCTCCACTTT.